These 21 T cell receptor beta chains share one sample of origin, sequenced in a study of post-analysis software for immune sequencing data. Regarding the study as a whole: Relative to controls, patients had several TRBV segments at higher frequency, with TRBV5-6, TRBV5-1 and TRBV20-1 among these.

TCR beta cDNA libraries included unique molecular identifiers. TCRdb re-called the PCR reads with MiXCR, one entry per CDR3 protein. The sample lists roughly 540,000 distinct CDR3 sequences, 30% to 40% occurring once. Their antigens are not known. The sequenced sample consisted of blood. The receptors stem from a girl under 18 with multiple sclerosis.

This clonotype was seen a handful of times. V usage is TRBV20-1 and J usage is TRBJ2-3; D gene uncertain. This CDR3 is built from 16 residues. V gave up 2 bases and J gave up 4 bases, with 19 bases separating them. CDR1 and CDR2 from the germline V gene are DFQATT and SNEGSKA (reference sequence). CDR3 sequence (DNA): TGCAGTGCTAGACAGTTACACCAGGAGTGGGCAGATACGCAGTATTTT. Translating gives CSARQLHQEWADTQYF.

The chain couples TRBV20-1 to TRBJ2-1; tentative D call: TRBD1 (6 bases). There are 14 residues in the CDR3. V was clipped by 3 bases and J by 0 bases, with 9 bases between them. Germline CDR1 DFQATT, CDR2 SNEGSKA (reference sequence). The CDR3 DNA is TGCAGTGCTAGTGACAGGACCTCCTACAATGAGCAGTTCTTC. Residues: CSASDRTSYNEQFF.

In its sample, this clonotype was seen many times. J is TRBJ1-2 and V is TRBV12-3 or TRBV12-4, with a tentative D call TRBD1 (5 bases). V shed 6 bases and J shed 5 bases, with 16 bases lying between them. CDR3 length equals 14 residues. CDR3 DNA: TGTGCCAGCAGCTCACGAGGACGGGGGTATGGCTACACCTTC. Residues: CASSSRGRGYGYTF.

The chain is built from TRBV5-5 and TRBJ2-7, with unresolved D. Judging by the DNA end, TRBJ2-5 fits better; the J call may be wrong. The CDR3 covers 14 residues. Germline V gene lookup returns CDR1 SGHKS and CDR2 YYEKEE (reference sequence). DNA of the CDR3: TGTGCCAGCAGCTTGTTGACCCCGGCGGAGACCCAGTACTTC. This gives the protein CASSLLTPAETQYF.

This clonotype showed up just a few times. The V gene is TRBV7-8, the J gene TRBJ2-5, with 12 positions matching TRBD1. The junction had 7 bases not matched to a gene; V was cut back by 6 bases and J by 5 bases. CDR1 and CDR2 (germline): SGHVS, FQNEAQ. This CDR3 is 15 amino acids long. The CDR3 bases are TGTGCCAGCAGATTGGGACAGGGGGCGTGGGAGACCCAGTACTTC. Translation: CASRLGQGAWETQYF.

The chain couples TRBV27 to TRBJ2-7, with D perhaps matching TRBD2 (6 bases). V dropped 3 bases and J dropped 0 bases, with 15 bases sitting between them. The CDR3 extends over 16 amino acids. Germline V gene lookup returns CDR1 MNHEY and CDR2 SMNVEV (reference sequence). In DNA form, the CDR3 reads TGTGCCAGCAGTTTGGCCTCGGCTAGCGCCTCCTACGAGCAGTACTTC. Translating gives CASSLASASASYEQYF.

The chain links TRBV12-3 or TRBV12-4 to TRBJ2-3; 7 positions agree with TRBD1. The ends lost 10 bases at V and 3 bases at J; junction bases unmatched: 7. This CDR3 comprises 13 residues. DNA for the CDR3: TGTGCCACCGAGAAGGGGGCGACAGATACGCAGTATTTT. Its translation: CATEKGATDTQYF.

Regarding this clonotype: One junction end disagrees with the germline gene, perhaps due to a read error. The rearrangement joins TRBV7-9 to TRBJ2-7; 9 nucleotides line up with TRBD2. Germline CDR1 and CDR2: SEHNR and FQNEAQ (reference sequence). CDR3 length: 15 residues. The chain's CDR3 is CTSSLRSSGAYEQYF. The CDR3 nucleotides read TGTACCAGCAGCTTACGGTCTAGCGGGGCCTACGAGCAGTACTTC.

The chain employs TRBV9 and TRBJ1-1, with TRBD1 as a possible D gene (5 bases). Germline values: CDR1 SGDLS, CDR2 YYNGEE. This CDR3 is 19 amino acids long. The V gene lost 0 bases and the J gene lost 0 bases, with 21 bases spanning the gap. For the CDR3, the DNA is TGTGCCAGCAGCGTAGGGGTCGCCAGGTCGGGGGGAGTGAACACTGAAGCTTTCTTT. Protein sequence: CASSVGVARSGGVNTEAFF.

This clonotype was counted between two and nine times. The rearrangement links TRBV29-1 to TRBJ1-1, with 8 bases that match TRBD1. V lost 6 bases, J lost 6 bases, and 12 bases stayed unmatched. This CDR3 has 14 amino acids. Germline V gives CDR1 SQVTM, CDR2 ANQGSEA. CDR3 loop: CSVTPAGGASEAFF. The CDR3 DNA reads TGCAGCGTGACCCCCGCAGGGGGCGCGTCTGAAGCTTTCTTT.

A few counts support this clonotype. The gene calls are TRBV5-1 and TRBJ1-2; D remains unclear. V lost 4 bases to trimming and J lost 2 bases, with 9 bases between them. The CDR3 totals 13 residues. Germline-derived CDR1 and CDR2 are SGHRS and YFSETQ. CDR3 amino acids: CASSPRFNYGYTF. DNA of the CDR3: TGCGCCAGCAGCCCGAGATTCAACTATGGCTACACCTTC.

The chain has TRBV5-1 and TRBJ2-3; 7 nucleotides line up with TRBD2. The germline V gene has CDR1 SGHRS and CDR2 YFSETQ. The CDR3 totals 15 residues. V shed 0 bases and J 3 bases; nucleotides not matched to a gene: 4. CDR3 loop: CASSLGGGETDTQYF. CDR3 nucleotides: TGCGCCAGCAGCTTGGGCGGGGGTGAGACAGATACGCAGTATTTT.

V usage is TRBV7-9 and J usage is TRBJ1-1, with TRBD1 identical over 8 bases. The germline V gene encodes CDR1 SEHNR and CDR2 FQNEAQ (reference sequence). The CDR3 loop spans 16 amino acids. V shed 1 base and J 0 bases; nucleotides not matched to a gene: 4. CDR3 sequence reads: CASSLGQGSLNTEAFF. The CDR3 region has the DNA TGTGCCAGCAGCTTAGGACAGGGGTCCCTGAACACTGAAGCTTTCTTT.

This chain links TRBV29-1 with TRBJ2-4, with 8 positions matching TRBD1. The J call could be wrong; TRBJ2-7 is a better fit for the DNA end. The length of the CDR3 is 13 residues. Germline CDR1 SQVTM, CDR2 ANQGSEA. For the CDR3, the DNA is TGCAGCGTTGAGGGACAGGATCCCCACGAGCAGTACTTC. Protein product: CSVEGQDPHEQYF.

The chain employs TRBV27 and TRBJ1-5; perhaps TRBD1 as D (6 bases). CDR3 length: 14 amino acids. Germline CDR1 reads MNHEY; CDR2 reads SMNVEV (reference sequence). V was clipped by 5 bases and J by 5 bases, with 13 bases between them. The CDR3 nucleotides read TGTGCCAGCAGTAAGTGGGGGGCTTATCAGCCCCAGCATTTT. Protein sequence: CASSKWGAYQPQHF.

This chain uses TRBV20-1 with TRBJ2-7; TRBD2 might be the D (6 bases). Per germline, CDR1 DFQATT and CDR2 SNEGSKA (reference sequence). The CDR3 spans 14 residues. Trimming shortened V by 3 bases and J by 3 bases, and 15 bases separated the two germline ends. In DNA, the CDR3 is TGCAGTGCTAGCGTGGAGGGAGTGGGCTACGAGCAGTACTTC. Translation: CSASVEGVGYEQYF.

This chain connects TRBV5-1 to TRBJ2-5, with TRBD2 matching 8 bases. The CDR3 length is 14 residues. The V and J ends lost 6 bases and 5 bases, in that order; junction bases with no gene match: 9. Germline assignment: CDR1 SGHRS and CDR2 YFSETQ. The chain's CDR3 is CASTAGGGGETQYF. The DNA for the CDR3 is TGCGCCAGCACCGCCGGGGGGGGCGGGGAGACCCAGTACTTC. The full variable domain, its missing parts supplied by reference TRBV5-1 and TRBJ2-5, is KAGVTQTPRYLIKTRGQQVTLSCSPISGHRSVSWYQQTPGQGLQFLFEYFSETQRNKGNFPGRFSGRQFSNSRSEMNVSTLELGDSALYLCASTAGGGGETQYFGPGTRLLVL.

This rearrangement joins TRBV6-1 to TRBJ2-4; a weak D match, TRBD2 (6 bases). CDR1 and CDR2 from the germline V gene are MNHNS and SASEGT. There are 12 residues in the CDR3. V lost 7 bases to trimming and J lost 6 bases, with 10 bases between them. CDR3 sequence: CASTGTPNIQYF. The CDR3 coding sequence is TGTGCCAGCACCGGGACTCCAAACATTCAGTACTTC.

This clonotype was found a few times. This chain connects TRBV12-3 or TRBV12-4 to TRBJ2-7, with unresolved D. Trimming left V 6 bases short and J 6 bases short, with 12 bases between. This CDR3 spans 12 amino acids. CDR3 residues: CASSLGHSEQYF. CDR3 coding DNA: TGTGCCAGCAGCCTAGGTCACAGCGAGCAGTACTTC.

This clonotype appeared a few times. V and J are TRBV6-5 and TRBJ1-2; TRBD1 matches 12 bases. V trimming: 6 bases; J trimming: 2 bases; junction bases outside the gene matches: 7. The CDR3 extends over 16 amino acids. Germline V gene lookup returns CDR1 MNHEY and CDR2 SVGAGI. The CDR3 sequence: CASRNRDRGPNYGYTF. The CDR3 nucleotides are TGTGCCAGCAGGAACCGGGACAGGGGGCCGAACTATGGCTACACCTTC.

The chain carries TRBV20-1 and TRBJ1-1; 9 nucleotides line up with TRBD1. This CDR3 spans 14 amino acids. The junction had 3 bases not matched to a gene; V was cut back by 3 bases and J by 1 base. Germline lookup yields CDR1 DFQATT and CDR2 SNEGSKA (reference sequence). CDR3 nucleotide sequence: TGCAGTGCTAGGGAGGGACAGGGGAACACTGAAGCTTTCTTT. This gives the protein CSAREGQGNTEAFF.